These T cell receptor beta chains were read from a single sample in a study of T cells after yellow fever vaccination. TCRdb used MiXCR to reprocess the 5' RACE reads, holding one entry per CDR3 protein. The table includes around 200,000 distinct CDR3 sequences, more than 9.5% detected once. Material: CD8+ T cells sorted from PBMCs, obtained 15 days after the yellow fever booster vaccination. The receptor set was obtained from a man aged 18-30 years who received the YFV17D yellow fever vaccine. Both conserved end residues are part of each CDR3. The D gene is left open where the match is weak. Where a row states a size, it is once, few, many or the class of an expanded clone; other rows omit it.

j_call clone_size d_call v_call cdr3_nt cdr3_aa
TRBJ2-3 - - TRBV6-2/TRBV6-3 TGTGCCAGCAGTTTGATTCGCGGCCCAACCCCCGGGGCAGATACGCAGTATTTT CASSLIRGPTPGADTQYF
TRBJ2-2 - - TRBV7-2 TGTGCCAGCAGCTTCCTTTATTCACCGAACACCGGGGAGCTGTTTTTT CASSFLYSPNTGELFF
TRBJ1-2 - TRBD1 TRBV4-2 TGTGCCAGCAGCCAAGAGGGGACAGGGACCCTCGGCTATGGCTACACCTTC CASSQEGTGTLGYGYTF
TRBJ2-2 many TRBD2 TRBV10-3 TGTGCCGCAGGGAGGGAAGGAACCGGGGAGCTGTTTTTT CAAGREGTGELFF
TRBJ2-7 few TRBD1 TRBV5-1 TGCGCCAGCAGCTTAAAACAGGGGGGCTACGAGCAGTACTTC CASSLKQGGYEQYF
TRBJ2-1 - - TRBV9 TGTGCCAGCAGCGCCCCTCTTTACAATGAGCAGTTCTTC CASSAPLYNEQFF
TRBJ1-4 few - TRBV16 TGTGCCAGCAGCCAATCTATTAATGAAAAACTGTTTTTT CASSQSINEKLFF
TRBJ2-1 - TRBD2 TRBV29-1 TGCAGCGTTGAGCGGACCAATGGGAGGGATGAGCAGTTCTTC CSVERTNGRDEQFF
TRBJ1-3 few - TRBV4-2 TGTGCCAGCAGCCAGGGTATACTCGGAAACACCATATATTTT CASSQGILGNTIYF
TRBJ2-5 few - TRBV12-3/TRBV12-4 TGTGCCAGCAGACACCGGGGGAGCGAAGAGACCCAGTACTTC CASRHRGSEETQYF
TRBJ1-4 - TRBD1 TRBV6-2/TRBV6-3 TGTGCCAGCAGCCCGACGAGGGGGCGTGAAAAACTGTTTTTT CASSPTRGREKLFF
TRBJ1-2 - - TRBV6-2/TRBV6-3 TGTGCCACCTGGACGGGGGGCTACACCTTC CATWTGGYTF
TRBJ2-3 many - TRBV5-1 TGCGCCAGCAGCTTGGCCCGGGGTTCCACAGATACGCAGTATTTT CASSLARGSTDTQYF
TRBJ1-5 few TRBD1 TRBV4-1 TGCGCCAGCAGCCAAGCCGGGACAGGAGCCTATCAGCCCCAGCATTTT CASSQAGTGAYQPQHF
TRBJ2-5 few TRBD1 TRBV29-1 TGCAGCGTTGACGGGGACAGATCTTCACAAGAGACCCAGTACTTC CSVDGDRSSQETQYF
TRBJ2-7 - TRBD2 TRBV29-1 TGCAGCGCCCTGGGGGGGATCTCCTACGAGCAGTACTTC CSALGGISYEQYF
TRBJ1-5 - - TRBV2 TGTGCCAGCAGTGAACCGACGGATGATCAGCCCCAGCATTTT CASSEPTDDQPQHF
TRBJ1-2 - TRBD1 TRBV5-6 TGTGCCAGCAGCCCCTTAAGGACAGGTCGCGCGGGAGACGGCTACACCTTC CASSPLRTGRAGDGYTF
TRBJ1-1 - TRBD1 TRBV29-1 TGCAGCGGGGACAGGGGGGGAACTGAAGCTTTCTTT CSGDRGGTEAFF
TRBJ2-3 once TRBD2 TRBV7-2 TGTGCCAGCAGCTTAGCTGCTAGCGGGGAAAGCACAGATACGCAGTATTTT CASSLAASGESTDTQYF
TRBJ2-4 many - TRBV5-1 TGCGCCAGCAGCCGGGGACGGCTCCTAGCCAAAAACATTCAGTACTTC CASSRGRLLAKNIQYF
TRBJ2-1 - - TRBV10-3 TGTGCCATCAGTGACCCTCCCTTCGGGGATGAGCAGTTCTTC CAISDPPFGDEQFF
TRBJ1-1 few - TRBV27 TGTGCCAGCAGAGGCAAGGGCACTGAAGCTTTCTTT CASRGKGTEAFF
TRBJ1-5 many - TRBV5-1 TGCGCCAGCAGCCCCGGGACGGAGGTGGGGCAGCCCCAGCATTTT CASSPGTEVGQPQHF
TRBJ2-7 few - TRBV13 TGTGCCAGCAGCCCCAACGGAGGGACCTACGAGCAGTACTTC CASSPNGGTYEQYF
TRBJ2-7 - - TRBV7-2 TGTGCCAGCAGCTTAGTGTCAGGCCAAATACCCTACGAGCAGTACTTC CASSLVSGQIPYEQYF
TRBJ2-2 few - TRBV6-2/TRBV6-3 TGTGCCAGCAGTTACGTAGGGTACACCGGGGAGCTGTTTTTT CASSYVGYTGELFF
TRBJ2-4 few - TRBV29-1 TGCAGCGTTGTATCGGGGGCCAAAAACATTCAGTACTTC CSVVSGAKNIQYF
TRBJ2-7 - TRBD1 TRBV7-9 TGTGCCAGCAGCTTACAGGACAGGGTCCACGAGCAGTACTTC CASSLQDRVHEQYF
TRBJ1-6 many TRBD1 TRBV28 TGTGCCAGCAGTTCGGGACAGCATAATTCACCCCTCCACTTT CASSSGQHNSPLHF
TRBJ2-3 many - TRBV10-3 TGTGCCATCGGAGGAGGGGGGATAGATACGCAGTATTTT CAIGGGGIDTQYF
TRBJ1-4 many - TRBV12-5 TGTGCTAGTGGTGGAAGGGGCTCAACTAATGAAAAACTGTTTTTT CASGGRGSTNEKLFF
TRBJ2-7 - - TRBV27 TGTGCCAGCAGTTTATTAGGCACCCCGAGCTCCTACGAGCAGTACTTC CASSLLGTPSSYEQYF
TRBJ2-1 few TRBD1 TRBV3-1 TGTGCCAGCAGCCAAGTGACAGGGGTTAATGAGCAGTTCTTC CASSQVTGVNEQFF
TRBJ2-3 - - TRBV5-6 TGTGCCAGCAGGGGGGGACCAGATACGCAGTATTTT CASRGGPDTQYF
TRBJ2-3 few TRBD1 TRBV7-9 TGTGCCAGCAGCCCCCCGACAGGGCGGGCAGATACGCAGTATTTT CASSPPTGRADTQYF
TRBJ2-7 - - TRBV30 TGTGCCTGGAGCCCCGGGGCAGGACTAACCTACGAGCAGTACTTC CAWSPGAGLTYEQYF
TRBJ2-5 many - TRBV7-8 TGTGCCAGCAGCTTAGAATCCGGGACGCAAGGGAGGGAGACCCAGTACTTC CASSLESGTQGRETQYF
TRBJ1-3 - - TRBV7-6 TGTGCCAGCAGCTTAAGAGTGGGGGTTAACTCTGGAAACACCATATATTTT CASSLRVGVNSGNTIYF
TRBJ2-4 few TRBD2 TRBV7-9 TGTGCCAGCAGTTCGGGAGGCCTAGCCAAAAACATTCAGTACTTC CASSSGGLAKNIQYF
TRBJ2-3 - - TRBV12-5 TGTGCTAGTGGTTTGGAGGTAGGCACAGATACGCAGTATTTT CASGLEVGTDTQYF
TRBJ2-3 few - TRBV3-1 TGTGCCAGCAGATCTAGCGCTGAAGATACGCAGTATTTT CASRSSAEDTQYF
TRBJ1-3 once - TRBV12-3/TRBV12-4 TGTGCCAGCAGTTCTTGGGTTACTGGAAACACCATATATTTT CASSSWVTGNTIYF
TRBJ2-2 - - TRBV5-1 TGCGCCAGCAAACCAAACACCGGGGAGCTGTTTTTT CASKPNTGELFF
TRBJ2-7 few - TRBV7-9 TGTGCCAGCAGCTTAGGGACAGCCTCCTCCTACGAGCAGTACTTC CASSLGTASSYEQYF
TRBJ2-1 - TRBD1 TRBV5-5 TGTGCCAGCCGCGCAGAGACCGGGACAGTCTACAATGAGCAGTTCTTC CASRAETGTVYNEQFF
TRBJ2-7 few - TRBV6-1 TGTGCCAGCGTCTCTATAAGGGAGCAGTACTTC CASVSIREQYF
TRBJ1-1 few - TRBV6-5 TGTGCCAGCGCGATACAGGCTTTTTGGACTGAAGCTTTCTTT CASAIQAFWTEAFF
TRBJ1-6 few - TRBV16 TGTGCCAGCAGCCAATTGGAGGGCACAGGGAATTCACCCCTCCACTTT CASSQLEGTGNSPLHF
TRBJ2-1 many - TRBV7-9 TGTGCCAGCAGCCCCACCTCGCTAGAGCAGTTCTTC CASSPTSLEQFF
TRBJ1-2 - - TRBV7-6 TGTGCCAGCAGCCCGATAACAGGGCTCGAATGCCCTCTCTACACCTTC CASSPITGLECPLYTF
TRBJ2-4 few TRBD2 TRBV12-3/TRBV12-4 TGTGCCAGCAGTCCGGGGACTAGCGGGGATGACATTCAGTACTTC CASSPGTSGDDIQYF
TRBJ1-1 few - TRBV4-1 TGCGCCAGCACCCGAGTCGGGAACACTGAAGCTTTCTTT CASTRVGNTEAFF
TRBJ2-7 few TRBD1 TRBV7-9 TGTGCCAGCAGCTCCGATGGGACAGGGAAGAACGAGCAGTACTTC CASSSDGTGKNEQYF
TRBJ1-1 - - TRBV12-3/TRBV12-4 TGTGCCAGCAGCGGCCTGGCTGAAGCTTTCTTT CASSGLAEAFF
TRBJ2-6 few - TRBV7-8 TGTGCCAGCAGCTTTTGGGGCTCCCGCTCTGGGGCCAACGTCCTGACTTTC CASSFWGSRSGANVLTF
TRBJ1-1 - - TRBV15 TGTGCCACCAGCAGGGCCGGGGGAACTGAAGCTTTCTTT CATSRAGGTEAFF
TRBJ1-3 few - TRBV11-2 TGTGCCAGCAGCCAAACGGCAGGGGCTGGAAACACCATATATTTT CASSQTAGAGNTIYF